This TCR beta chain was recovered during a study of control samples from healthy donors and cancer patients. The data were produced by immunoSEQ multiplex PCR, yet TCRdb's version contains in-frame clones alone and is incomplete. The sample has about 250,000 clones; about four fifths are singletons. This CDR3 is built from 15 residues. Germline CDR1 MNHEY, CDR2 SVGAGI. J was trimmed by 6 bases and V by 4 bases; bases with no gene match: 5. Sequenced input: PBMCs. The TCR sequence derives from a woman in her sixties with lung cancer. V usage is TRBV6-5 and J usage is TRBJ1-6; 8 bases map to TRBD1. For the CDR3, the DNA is TGTGCCAGCAGTTTAGACAGGGGCCCTAATTCACCCCTCCACTTT. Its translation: CASSLDRGPNSPLHF.